Listed below are T cell receptor beta chains from one sample, sequenced in a study of Graves' ophthalmopathy and Graves' hyperthyroidism. TCRdb re-derived calls from the multiplex PCR reads in MiXCR, one entry per CDR3 protein. This sample has 560,000 or so distinct CDR3 sequences; 35% to 40% occur once, and the top ten carry over 3.5%. The sample was peripheral blood or thyroid tissue (not recorded which). These receptors were obtained from an adult man with Graves' hyperthyroidism. CDR3s include the opening cysteine and the closing phenylalanine or tryptophan. Each record gives: V gene, clone size, J gene, CDR3 length, D gene, CDR3 DNA, CDR3 protein. D genes are given only for firm matches. Part of the rows lack a size; the others show once, few, many or a class for expanded clones.

V: TRBV7-2; size: few; J: TRBJ1-2; length: 13; D: NA; DNA: TGTGCCAGCAGCTTAGGACAGGTTGGGGGCTACACCTTC; CDR3: CASSLGQVGGYTF
V: TRBV12-3/TRBV12-4; size: NA; J: TRBJ1-2; length: 14; D: NA; DNA: TGTGCCAGCAGTCGGACTAGCGGGGGTAGTGGCTACACCTTC; CDR3: CASSRTSGGSGYTF
V: TRBV7-6; size: NA; J: TRBJ2-5; length: 15; D: TRBD1; DNA: TGTGCCAGCAGCTACGGGACAGGGGTTGGAGAGACCCAGTACTTC; CDR3: CASSYGTGVGETQYF
V: TRBV19; size: few; J: TRBJ1-5; length: 14; D: NA; DNA: TGTGCCTGGGATCTAACAGGGCGACGGCAGCCCCAGCATTTT; CDR3: CAWDLTGRRQPQHF
V: TRBV15; size: many; J: TRBJ1-2; length: 13; D: NA; DNA: TGTGCCACCAGCAGAGTCGGGGGCGATGGCTACACCTTC; CDR3: CATSRVGGDGYTF
V: TRBV7-4; size: NA; J: TRBJ2-7; length: 12; D: TRBD1; DNA: TGTGCCAGCAGCCGACAGGGTTACGGGCAGTACTTC; CDR3: CASSRQGYGQYF
V: TRBV25-1; size: many; J: TRBJ1-6; length: 15; D: NA; DNA: TGTGCCAGCAGTGATGCCGGGGGCTCATTTTCACCCCTCCACTTT; CDR3: CASSDAGGSFSPLHF
V: TRBV20-1; size: many; J: TRBJ1-5; length: 16; D: TRBD1; DNA: TGCAGTGCAACGGGACAGGGGGCGTTGAGCAATCAGCCCCAGCATTTT; CDR3: CSATGQGALSNQPQHF
V: TRBV9; size: few; J: TRBJ2-3; length: 15; D: NA; DNA: TGTGCCAGCAGCCTCCATGAGGGGAGCACAGATACGCAGTATTTT; CDR3: CASSLHEGSTDTQYF
V: TRBV6-5; size: many; J: TRBJ1-2; length: 14; D: NA; DNA: TGTGCCAGCAACTCACCAGGTGGGGTTGATGGCTACACCTTC; CDR3: CASNSPGGVDGYTF
V: TRBV15; size: many; J: TRBJ1-2; length: 14; D: TRBD1; DNA: TGTGCCACCAGCAGAGATCGCACAGGGGGCTTCTACACCTTC; CDR3: CATSRDRTGGFYTF
V: TRBV27; size: few; J: TRBJ1-6; length: 15; D: TRBD1; DNA: TGTGCCAGCAGTCGTACCGGGACAGGGACTTCACCCCTCCACTTT; CDR3: CASSRTGTGTSPLHF
V: TRBV16; size: many; J: TRBJ1-1; length: 14; D: TRBD1; DNA: TGTGCCAGCAGCCAAGGACAGGGATTCACTGAAGCTTTCTTT; CDR3: CASSQGQGFTEAFF
V: TRBV25-1; size: many; J: TRBJ1-6; length: 14; D: NA; DNA: TGTGCCAGCAGTCATATCGGGGACAATTCACCCCTCCACTTT; CDR3: CASSHIGDNSPLHF
V: TRBV7-9; size: once; J: TRBJ2-2; length: 15; D: NA; DNA: TGTGCCAGCAGCCTAGAAGGGGCCTGGACCGGGGAGCCGTTTTTT; CDR3: CASSLEGAWTGEPFF
V: TRBV7-2; size: few; J: TRBJ2-2; length: 16; D: TRBD2; DNA: TGTGCCAGCAGCCAAACTAGCGGGATAAACACCGGGGAGCTGTTTTTT; CDR3: CASSQTSGINTGELFF
V: TRBV10-2; size: many; J: TRBJ1-4; length: 16; D: TRBD1; DNA: TGCGCCAGCAGTGAGGAAAACAGGGGGGAAGGTGAAAAACTGTTTTTT; CDR3: CASSEENRGEGEKLFF
V: TRBV29-1; size: NA; J: TRBJ2-2; length: 14; D: TRBD1; DNA: TGCAGCGTTGGTTCACAGGGGGCCGTCGGGGAGCTGTTTTTT; CDR3: CSVGSQGAVGELFF
V: TRBV7-3; size: many; J: TRBJ2-5; length: 12; D: NA; DNA: TGTGCCAGCAGCCCCCACCCCGGGGCCCAGTACTTC; CDR3: CASSPHPGAQYF
V: TRBV11-2; size: many; J: TRBJ1-5; length: 13; D: NA; DNA: TGTGCCAGCAGCTTAGATGCAGCCGGGCCCCAGCATTTT; CDR3: CASSLDAAGPQHF
V: TRBV2; size: few; J: TRBJ2-7; length: 15; D: TRBD1; DNA: TGTGCCAGCAGTTACCGGGGACAGGGGAAAAACGAGCAGTACTTC; CDR3: CASSYRGQGKNEQYF
V: TRBV7-9; size: many; J: TRBJ2-7; length: 14; D: TRBD1; DNA: TGTGCCAGCAGCTCCACAGGGGTCGCCTACGAGCAGTACTTC; CDR3: CASSSTGVAYEQYF
V: TRBV7-9; size: many; J: TRBJ2-2; length: 13; D: NA; DNA: TGTGCCAGCAGCCCGTACTTCACCGGGGAGCTGTTTTTT; CDR3: CASSPYFTGELFF
V: TRBV28; size: few; J: TRBJ2-5; length: 15; D: TRBD1; DNA: TGTGCCAGCAGTTCCGACCCGACAGGGCGAGAGACCCAGTACTTC; CDR3: CASSSDPTGRETQYF
V: TRBV12-3/TRBV12-4; size: many; J: TRBJ1-2; length: 13; D: NA; DNA: TGTGCCAGCAGCGAAGGCTGGGGTTATGGCTACACCTTC; CDR3: CASSEGWGYGYTF
V: TRBV15; size: NA; J: TRBJ2-7; length: 14; D: TRBD1; DNA: TGTGCCACCAGCAGGGGACAGGGGGATCATGAGCAGTACTTC; CDR3: CATSRGQGDHEQYF
V: TRBV24-1; size: NA; J: TRBJ2-3; length: 12; D: NA; DNA: TGTGCCACCAAGGGGGTTACAGATACGCAGTATTTT; CDR3: CATKGVTDTQYF
V: TRBV2; size: NA; J: TRBJ2-2; length: 15; D: NA; DNA: TGTGCCAGCTGGGGACTCGGAAAGCACACCGGGGAGCTGTTTTTT; CDR3: CASWGLGKHTGELFF
V: TRBV29-1; size: NA; J: TRBJ1-5; length: 10; D: NA; DNA: TGCAGCTTAGGCCGTCAGCCCCAGCATTTT; CDR3: CSLGRQPQHF
V: TRBV5-5; size: NA; J: TRBJ1-1; length: 17; D: NA; DNA: TGTGCCTGCAGCTTGGACGCCTATGGGGGTTTGAACACTGAAGCTTTCTTT; CDR3: CACSLDAYGGLNTEAFF
V: TRBV7-9; size: NA; J: TRBJ2-7; length: 12; D: TRBD2; DNA: TGTGCCGCTAGCGGGACAGATTACGAGCAGTACTTC; CDR3: CAASGTDYEQYF
V: TRBV14; size: many; J: TRBJ2-7; length: 12; D: NA; DNA: TGTGCCAGCAGCCAAACCCCCTACGAGCAGTACTTC; CDR3: CASSQTPYEQYF
V: TRBV6-5; size: NA; J: TRBJ2-7; length: 17; D: TRBD2; DNA: TGTGCCAGCAGTTACGTGACAGCGACTAGCGGGGTCTACGAGCAGTACTTC; CDR3: CASSYVTATSGVYEQYF
V: TRBV20-1; size: many; J: TRBJ1-1; length: 13; D: NA; DNA: TGCAGTGCTGAAACAGGGTTGGCCTCTGAAGCTTTCTTT; CDR3: CSAETGLASEAFF
V: TRBV12-3/TRBV12-4; size: NA; J: TRBJ1-4; length: 13; D: TRBD1; DNA: TGTGCCAGCAGTTTGGGACAGGCCGAAAAACTGTTTTTT; CDR3: CASSLGQAEKLFF
V: TRBV5-1; size: many; J: TRBJ2-2; length: 14; D: NA; DNA: TGCGCCAGCACCCCCGTCGGGGGAGCCGGGGAGCTGTTTTTT; CDR3: CASTPVGGAGELFF
V: TRBV11-3; size: many; J: TRBJ2-6; length: 14; D: NA; DNA: TGTGCCAGCAGCTTGGAGGCTGGGGCCAACGTCCTGACTTTC; CDR3: CASSLEAGANVLTF
V: TRBV28; size: few; J: TRBJ1-5; length: 12; D: NA; DNA: TGTGCCAGCAGTACAAACGGGAAGCCCCAGCATTTT; CDR3: CASSTNGKPQHF
V: TRBV2; size: once; J: TRBJ2-3; length: 11; D: NA; DNA: TGTGCCGGCAGTACAGGGAGAACGCAGTATTTT; CDR3: CAGSTGRTQYF
V: TRBV7-9; size: few; J: TRBJ2-7; length: 14; D: TRBD1; DNA: TGTGCCAGCAGTCACGGGACAGTTTTATACGAGCAGTACTTC; CDR3: CASSHGTVLYEQYF
V: TRBV10-1; size: NA; J: TRBJ2-7; length: 14; D: NA; DNA: TGCGCCAGCCATCGGGGTTTTGATGGGTACGAGCAGTACTTC; CDR3: CASHRGFDGYEQYF
V: TRBV7-2; size: many; J: TRBJ2-2; length: 14; D: NA; DNA: TGTGCCAGCAGCAATCCTAGCTTTGGCGGGGAGCTGTTTTTT; CDR3: CASSNPSFGGELFF
V: TRBV3-1; size: many; J: TRBJ2-6; length: 17; D: TRBD1; DNA: TGTGCCAGCAGCCAAGGGACAGGGACAGGTGGGGCCAACGTCCTGACTTTC; CDR3: CASSQGTGTGGANVLTF
V: TRBV5-1; size: NA; J: TRBJ2-2; length: 19; D: TRBD2; DNA: TGCGCCAGCAGCTTGGGACTAGCGGGATACGCCGGGGACACCGGGGAGCTGTTTTTT; CDR3: CASSLGLAGYAGDTGELFF
V: TRBV5-8; size: many; J: TRBJ2-7; length: 15; D: TRBD1; DNA: TGTGCCAGCAGCTCGGGACAGGGTCTACGCGACGAGCAGTACTTC; CDR3: CASSSGQGLRDEQYF
V: TRBV7-8; size: NA; J: TRBJ2-7; length: 15; D: NA; DNA: TGTGCCAGCAGCGAGCGCCTCGGGGGCTTAAACGAGCAGTACTTC; CDR3: CASSERLGGLNEQYF
V: TRBV29-1; size: NA; J: TRBJ2-2; length: 11; D: NA; DNA: TGCAGCGTTGTACTTACCGGGGAGCTGTTTTTT; CDR3: CSVVLTGELFF
V: TRBV6-1; size: many; J: TRBJ2-7; length: 13; D: NA; DNA: TGTGCCACCACAGGGAACCTTATCTACGAGCAGTACTTC; CDR3: CATTGNLIYEQYF
V: TRBV29-1; size: NA; J: TRBJ1-1; length: 12; D: TRBD1; DNA: TGCAGCTTAGAAGGACAGGGGACTGAAGCTTTCTTT; CDR3: CSLEGQGTEAFF
V: TRBV6-1; size: few; J: TRBJ1-5; length: 14; D: TRBD1; DNA: TGTGCCAGCAGGACTCAGGGGGGGAATCAGCCCCAGCATTTT; CDR3: CASRTQGGNQPQHF
V: TRBV7-9; size: NA; J: TRBJ2-7; length: 12; D: NA; DNA: TGTGCCTGGTGCAGGGACGCTAACGAGCGGTACTTC; CDR3: CAWCRDANERYF
V: TRBV2; size: NA; J: TRBJ1-1; length: 11; D: NA; DNA: TGTGCCAGCACGCGGGACACTGAAGCTTTCTTT; CDR3: CASTRDTEAFF
V: TRBV7-9; size: NA; J: TRBJ1-4; length: 16; D: TRBD1; DNA: TGTGCCAGCAGCCAAGAGGGGACAGGGTTTCCCGGAAAACTGTTTTTT; CDR3: CASSQEGTGFPGKLFF
V: TRBV11-2; size: many; J: TRBJ1-2; length: 13; D: NA; DNA: TGTGCCAGCAGCCCGACACCAAACTATGGCTACACCTTC; CDR3: CASSPTPNYGYTF
V: TRBV5-4; size: many; J: TRBJ1-3; length: 15; D: NA; DNA: TGTGCCAGCAGTCTAGACAGGACCCCTGGAAACACCATATATTTT; CDR3: CASSLDRTPGNTIYF
V: TRBV24-1; size: NA; J: TRBJ2-2; length: 15; D: NA; DNA: TGTGCCACCAGCGATCCCGAGACGGGGAGTGGGGAGCTGTTTTTT; CDR3: CATSDPETGSGELFF